This passage covers 10 T cell receptor beta chains from one sample sequenced in a study of T cell responses to AZD1222 COVID-19 vaccine. TCRdb keeps only in-frame clones here, not all; method: immunoSEQ multiplex PCR. The repertoire includes approximately 100,000 clones, 85% of them detected once, and 4.5% sits in the top ten. Material: peripheral blood, obtained 28 days after the second AZD1222 dose. The source is an adult who received the AZD1222 COVID-19 vaccine.

This clone was picked up one time. The V call is TRBV7-3, the J call TRBJ2-3, with D unresolved. Trimming left V 3 bases short and J 1 base short, with 5 bases between. The CDR3 is made up of 13 amino acids. In germline, CDR1 is SGHTA, CDR2 FQGTGA. The CDR3 protein is CASSFGRTDTQYF. The CDR3 DNA sequence: TGTGCCAGCAGCTTTGGCCGCACAGATACGCAGTATTTT.

This clone was recorded once. J is TRBJ2-5 and V is TRBV10-3; no reliable D call. The CDR3 runs 15 residues. V was pared by 4 bases and J by 0 bases, with 12 bases between. Germline CDR1 ENHRY, CDR2 SYGVKD. The CDR3 DNA reads as TGTGCCATCAGTGGTTTCGACCGGTACCAAGAGACCCAGTACTTC. Amino acid sequence: CAISGFDRYQETQYF.

This CDR3 is CSGGQGATGELFF. CDR3 nucleotides: TGCAGCGGGGGACAGGGGGCCACCGGGGAGCTGTTTTTT. The chain combines TRBV29-1 with TRBJ2-2, with TRBD1 matching 12 bases. V trimming: 7 bases; J trimming: 4 bases; junction bases outside the gene matches: 1. Germline CDR1 reads SQVTM; CDR2 reads ANQGSEA. The CDR3 loop spans 13 amino acids.

This clone was counted a few times. The genes are TRBV5-1 and TRBJ1-2; no clear D gene. Germline assignment: CDR1 SGHRS and CDR2 YFSETQ. V lost 2 bases, J lost 4 bases, and 15 bases lay in between. The CDR3 runs 15 residues. The CDR3 bases are TGCGCCAGCAGCTTTGACCCACTGGAGCCCTATGGCTACACCTTC. Its translation: CASSFDPLEPYGYTF. The full variable domain, its missing parts supplied by reference TRBV5-1 and TRBJ1-2, is KAGVTQTPRYLIKTRGQQVTLSCSPISGHRSVSWYQQTPGQGLQFLFEYFSETQRNKGNFPGRFSGRQFSNSRSEMNVSTLELGDSALYLCASSFDPLEPYGYTFGSGTRLTVV.

The V gene is TRBV24-1, the J gene TRBJ2-3; the match to TRBD2 covers 13 bases. V lost 5 bases and J lost 0; bases outside the gene matches: 13. The germline V gene encodes CDR1 KGHDR and CDR2 SFDVKD. This CDR3 spans 20 amino acids. CDR3 sequence (DNA): TGTGCCACCAGTGCCGAGACTAGCGGGAGGCTTGAACCCAGCACAGATACGCAGTATTTT. Its translation is CATSAETSGRLEPSTDTQYF.

This chain links TRBV10-3 with TRBJ1-1; maybe TRBD1 (5 bases). The CDR3 totals 15 residues. The V end was cut by 7 bases, the J end by 7 bases, with 22 bases between. Germline assignment: CDR1 ENHRY and CDR2 SYGVKD. The CDR3 nucleotides read TGTGCCATCACTACGTCGGGGGACCAGAGCGATGAAGCTTTCTTT. This translates into CAITTSGDQSDEAFF.

V gene TRBV19 combines with J gene TRBJ2-7, with TRBD1 identical over 7 bases. The V segment lost 4 bases and the J segment 2 bases; nucleotides outside the gene matches: 2. The CDR3 sequence is 13 residues long. CDR1 is LNHDA and CDR2 is SQIVND in the germline V gene (reference sequence). CDR3 loop: CASSRQGPYEQYF. Written as DNA, the CDR3 is TGTGCCAGTAGTAGACAGGGACCCTACGAGCAGTACTTC.

The chain is built from TRBV6-2 or TRBV6-3 and TRBJ2-7; unclear D gene. Germline CDR1 reads MNHEY; CDR2 reads SVGEGT. V lost 6 bases to trimming and J lost 3 bases, with 6 bases between them. This CDR3 spans 11 amino acids. The chain's CDR3 is CASSHYYEQYF. The DNA for the CDR3 is TGTGCCAGCAGCCACTACTACGAGCAGTACTTC.

This clone was picked up one time. CDR3 residues: CASRPTGLYEQYF. For the CDR3, the DNA is TGTGCCAGCAGACCCACAGGGCTCTACGAGCAGTACTTC. The rearrangement links TRBV27 to TRBJ2-7; tentatively, D is TRBD1 (6 bases). This CDR3 has 13 amino acids. From germline, CDR1 is MNHEY and CDR2 SMNVEV (reference sequence). Trimming pared 6 bases from V and 3 bases from J, leaving 12 bases between.

The CDR3 sequence is CASSLAEAGGTDTQYF. CDR3 nucleotide sequence: TGCGCCAGCAGCTTGGCCGAGGCCGGCGGCACAGATACGCAGTATTTT. The V gene is TRBV5-1, the J gene TRBJ2-3; unclear D gene. The CDR3 is 16 residues long. The germline gives CDR1 SGHRS, CDR2 YFSETQ. The germline V and J ends were trimmed by 0 bases and 1 base, with 12 bases remaining between them.